This T cell receptor (beta chain) emerged from a study of siplizumab effects on memory and regulatory T cells. Study-wide points: Siplizumab caused a significant drop in alloreactive sequences traceable to unstimulated CD4+ memory cells. Naive T cell populations appeared to exhibit greater diversity than memory cells and appeared to be major alloresponse contributors.

This clone was detected only a few times. Its specificity is not known. V lost 4 bases, J lost 1 base, and 7 bases lay in between. From germline, CDR1 is SGHTA and CDR2 FQGTGA. CDR3 length: 13 residues. This table comes from immunoSEQ multiplex PCR, and its TCRdb copy is limited to in-frame clones, with some not included. The sample shows some 100,000 clones, roughly 96% of them seen only once. Researchers sequenced unstimulated naive, memory, effector memory and TEMRA subsets in a few donor pairs. The chain recombines TRBV7-3 with TRBJ1-1; unclear D gene. The sequencing sample was made of naive CD4+ T cells sorted from blood. The clonotype comes from a human donor in good health. CDR3 amino acids: CASSSKSNTEAFF. CDR3 nucleotides: TGTGCCAGCAGCTCCAAGTCGAACACTGAAGCTTTCTTT.